Presented here are 27 T cell receptor beta chains from one specimen sequenced in a study of T cells in tumors after PD-1 blockade. Assay used: immunoSEQ multiplex PCR; TCRdb lists only in-frame clones, some missing. The sample contains some 4,900 clones, approximately 70% of which appear only once. The sample was tumor tissue, taken before anti-PD-1 treatment. These receptors came from a human donor with cutaneous squamous cell carcinoma.

The V call is TRBV4-1, the J call TRBJ1-2, with a possible D match to TRBD1 (6 bases). The length of the CDR3 is 14 residues. Germline V CDR1 and CDR2: MGHRA, YSYEKL. Trimming removed 7 bases at V and 2 bases at J, with 14 bases between. The CDR3 protein is CASTHPGQNYGYTF. CDR3 nucleotide sequence: TGCGCCAGCACCCATCCTGGACAGAACTATGGCTACACCTTC.

The gene calls are TRBV7-6 and TRBJ1-1; D unresolved. The CDR3 has 14 amino acids. Germline V lookup: CDR1 SGHVS, CDR2 FNYEAQ. Trimming pared 5 bases from V and 1 base from J, leaving 11 bases between. The CDR3 DNA reads TGTGCCAGCAGCCGATCGACGGCGAACACTGAAGCTTTCTTT. This encodes CASSRSTANTEAFF.

This sequence joins TRBV10-3 and TRBJ1-2; possibly TRBD1 for D (6 bases). Trimming stripped 5 bases from V and 1 base from J, with 14 bases between. The CDR3 has 15 residues. Germline values: CDR1 ENHRY, CDR2 SYGVKD. CDR3 in DNA: TGTGCCATCAGTCCTGACAGGACTTTTAACTATGGCTACACCTTC. Amino acids: CAISPDRTFNYGYTF.

This clone showed up just a few times. The chain is built from TRBV4-1 and TRBJ2-7, with D unresolved. Germline V gives CDR1 MGHRA, CDR2 YSYEKL. Trimming left V 1 base short and J 2 bases short, with 6 bases between. The CDR3 is made up of 13 amino acids. DNA for the CDR3: TGCGCCAGCAGCCAAGTTTTAACCTACGAGCAGTACTTC. Its translation: CASSQVLTYEQYF.

This clone was observed a handful of times. The rearrangement links TRBV4-1 to TRBJ2-2; the D is unclear. This CDR3 comprises 12 residues. V was cut by 0 bases and J by 9 bases, with 5 bases left in between. Germline-derived CDR1 and CDR2 are MGHRA and YSYEKL. The CDR3 loop reads CASSQDARELFF. CDR3 DNA: TGCGCCAGCAGCCAAGATGCGCGGGAGCTGTTTTTT.

The genes are TRBV5-1 and TRBJ2-7; weak D call: TRBD2 (7 bases). Germline CDR1 is SGHRS and CDR2 is YFSETQ. The germline V and J ends were trimmed by 4 bases and 6 bases, with 17 bases remaining between them. This CDR3 is 14 amino acids long. The CDR3 here is CASSPNNREGEQYF. CDR3 nucleotides: TGCGCCAGCAGCCCCAACAACAGGGAGGGCGAGCAGTACTTC.

This clone has more than one count but fewer than ten. This chain connects TRBV30 to TRBJ2-5, with D possibly TRBD2 on 6 matching bases. CDR1 is GTSNPN, CDR2 SVGIG, per germline (reference sequence). This CDR3 is built from 14 residues. V gave up 0 bases and J gave up 5 bases, with 13 bases separating them. The CDR3 sequence is CAWSVGVAGETQYF. CDR3 coding DNA: TGTGCCTGGAGTGTTGGGGTTGCGGGGGAGACCCAGTACTTC.

The J gene is TRBJ2-5, the V gene TRBV15, with 7 bases aligning to TRBD1. This CDR3 comprises 15 residues. CDR1 is LNHNV and CDR2 is YYDKDF in the germline V gene (reference sequence). V lost 0 bases to trimming and J lost 4 bases; unmatched junction nucleotides: 5. The CDR3 sequence is CATSRDRGQLETQYF. CDR3 bases: TGTGCCACCAGCAGAGATAGGGGACAGTTAGAGACCCAGTACTTC.

This chain links TRBV7-9 with TRBJ2-5; 7 nucleotides match TRBD1. Germline values: CDR1 SEHNR, CDR2 FQNEAQ (reference sequence). The CDR3 loop spans 14 amino acids. The junction had 2 bases not matched to a gene; V was cut back by 3 bases and J by 1 base. CDR3 nucleotides: TGTGCCAGCAGCTTTGGACAGGTCCAAGAGACCCAGTACTTC. Amino acid sequence: CASSFGQVQETQYF.

By share of the sample, this clone is large. This chain joins TRBV5-1 and TRBJ2-3; 12 nucleotides agree with TRBD1. The CDR3 totals 16 residues. Looked up from germline, CDR1 is SGHRS and CDR2 is YFSETQ. V lost 3 bases, J lost 4 bases, and 6 bases stayed unmatched. The CDR3 sequence is CASSYQGTGGPDTQYF. CDR3 nucleotides: TGCGCCAGCAGCTACCAGGGGACAGGGGGCCCAGATACGCAGTATTTT.

V is TRBV29-1 and J is TRBJ2-7; D is unclear. CDR3 length: 12 amino acids. Germline lookup yields CDR1 SQVTM and CDR2 ANQGSEA. V shed 4 bases and J shed 0 bases, with 7 bases lying between them. CDR3 residues: CSVGESSYEQYF. The CDR3 bases are TGCAGCGTTGGAGAATCCTCCTACGAGCAGTACTTC.

The genes are TRBV11-2 and TRBJ2-6; 9 bases map to TRBD1. From germline, CDR1 is SGHAT and CDR2 FQNNGV. This CDR3 contains 18 residues. With 4 bases clipped from V and 1 base from J, the junction kept 8 bases outside the gene matches. This CDR3 is CASSSQGARESGANVLTF. Here the CDR3 DNA reads TGTGCCAGCAGCTCACAGGGGGCGAGGGAATCTGGGGCCAACGTCCTGACTTTC. Complete variable domain (other parts from reference TRBV11-2 and TRBJ2-6): EAGVAQSPRYKIIEKRQSVAFWCNPISGHATLYWYQQILGQGPKLLIQFQNNGVVDDSQLPKDRFSAERLKGVDSTLKIQPAKLEDSAVYLCASSSQGARESGANVLTFGAGSRLTVL.

The gene calls are TRBV5-1 and TRBJ2-3; TRBD1 is a possible D gene (6 bases). Trimming took 0 bases from V and 4 from J, leaving 12 bases between them. This CDR3 region has 15 residues. Germline V gene data show CDR1 as SGHRS and CDR2 as YFSETQ. CDR3 amino acids: CASSLGGHPADTQYF. Written as DNA, the CDR3 is TGCGCCAGCAGCTTGGGGGGACACCCCGCAGATACGCAGTATTTT.

This chain links TRBV28 with TRBJ1-1; 8 bases are a match to TRBD1. This CDR3 has 16 residues. J gave up 4 bases and V 3 bases, and 10 bases lay outside the gene matches. Per the germline V gene, CDR1 is MDHEN and CDR2 is SYDVKM. CDR3 protein: CASSFRRGRVGTEAFF. The CDR3 region has the DNA TGTGCCAGCAGTTTTCGCAGGGGGCGCGTCGGCACTGAAGCTTTCTTT.

The gene calls are TRBV18 and TRBJ2-5, with 12 bases aligning to TRBD1. CDR1 and CDR2 from the germline V gene are KGHSH and LQKENI. This CDR3 comprises 15 residues. With 5 bases clipped from V and 5 bases from J, the junction kept 6 bases outside the gene matches. The CDR3 DNA reads TGTGCCAGCTCAACCGGGACAGGGGGCGCTGAGACCCAGTACTTC. Translated, it gives CASSTGTGGAETQYF.

This chain uses TRBV6-5 with TRBJ2-2, with unresolved D. The CDR3 spans 11 residues. The V gene lost 5 bases and the J gene lost 8 bases, with 6 bases spanning the gap. CDR1 MNHEY and CDR2 SVGAGI come from the germline V gene. CDR3 DNA sequence: TGTGCCAGCAGTCCGTGGGGGGAGCTGTTTTTT. Protein sequence: CASSPWGELFF.

V gene TRBV12-5 combines with J gene TRBJ2-5; TRBD2 matches 9 bases. The J segment lost 2 bases and the V segment lost 1 base, leaving 2 bases of the junction unmatched. In germline, CDR1 is LGHNT, CDR2 FRNRAP. This CDR3 is 15 amino acids long. The CDR3 DNA follows: TGTGCTAGTGGTTTGGGACTAGCGGCTCAAGAGACCCAGTACTTC. It translates to CASGLGLAAQETQYF.

This clone was found a few times. V is TRBV7-2 and J is TRBJ1-6; D is unclear. In germline, CDR1 is SGHTA, CDR2 FQGNSA. The germline V and J ends were trimmed by 2 bases and 0 bases, with 11 bases remaining between them. The CDR3 runs to 17 residues. The CDR3 here is CASSLFEGSSYNSPLHF. In DNA form, the CDR3 reads TGTGCCAGCAGCTTATTCGAGGGAAGCTCCTATAATTCACCCCTCCACTTT. The full variable domain, completed using reference TRBV7-2 and TRBJ1-6, is GAGVSQSPSNKVTEKGKDVELRCDPISGHTALYWYRQSLGQGLEFLIYFQGNSAPDKSGLPSDRFSAERTGGSVSTLTIQRTQQEDSAVYLCASSLFEGSSYNSPLHFGNGTRLTVT.

V gene TRBV2 combines with J gene TRBJ1-5, with 7 positions matching TRBD1. Trimming removed 6 bases from V and 4 bases from J; junction bases left unmatched: 9. Germline V gene lookup returns CDR1 SNHLY and CDR2 FYNNEI. The CDR3 spans 15 residues. The CDR3 DNA reads as TGTGCCAGCAGCCGGGACAGCCAAGCGAATCAGCCCCAGCATTTT. This translates into CASSRDSQANQPQHF.

CDR3 sequence: CASSQDQGTGETQYF. CDR3 in DNA: TGTGCCAGCAGCCAAGATCAGGGGACGGGAGAGACCCAGTACTTC. This chain connects TRBV3-1 (or the pseudogene TRBV3-2) to TRBJ2-5, with D possibly being TRBD1 (6 bases). The CDR3 runs to 15 residues. The germline gives CDR1 LGHDT, CDR2 YNNKEL (reference sequence). V gave up 0 bases and J gave up 4 bases, with 12 bases separating them.

This rearrangement joins TRBV6-5 to TRBJ2-4; 9 bases align to TRBD1. Germline values: CDR1 MNHEY, CDR2 SVGAGI. V trimming: 6 bases; J trimming: 2 bases; junction bases outside the gene matches: 5. CDR3 length: 15 residues. CDR3 coding DNA: TGTGCCAGCAGCCAAGGACAGGGGTCCAAAAACATTCAGTACTTC. Translation: CASSQGQGSKNIQYF.

This chain links TRBV7-9 with TRBJ2-3; 8 nucleotides agree with TRBD2. The CDR3 length is 15 residues. Trimming cost V 4 bases and J 2 bases; bases outside gene matches: 5. Germline CDR1 reads SEHNR; CDR2 reads FQNEAQ (reference sequence). This CDR3 is CASSSPGGSTDTQYF. CDR3 in DNA: TGTGCCAGCAGCTCCCCGGGGGGGTCCACAGATACGCAGTATTTT.

The V and J genes are TRBV5-4 and TRBJ2-6; the match to TRBD1 covers 7 bases. The V gene's germline CDR1 is SGHNT and CDR2 YYREEE (reference sequence). V was pared by 4 bases and J by 0 bases, with 4 bases of the junction left unmatched. The length of the CDR3 is 16 residues. The CDR3, as DNA: TGTGCCAGCAGCCCTGGGACAGCCTCTGGGGCCAACGTCCTGACTTTC. It specifies CASSPGTASGANVLTF.

V and J are TRBV15 and TRBJ1-1, with 7 bases lining up with TRBD1. With V trimmed by 5 bases and J by 7 bases, 10 bases remained unmatched. Germline V CDR1 and CDR2: LNHNV, YYDKDF (reference sequence). The CDR3 loop spans 14 amino acids. The CDR3 region has the DNA TGTGCCACCAGCCCGGGACAGACGACGGATGAAGCTTTCTTT. Residues: CATSPGQTTDEAFF.

This clone occurred once. The chain employs TRBV7-2 and TRBJ2-6; no reliable D call. V gave up 5 bases and J gave up 0 bases, with 11 bases separating them. The CDR3 totals 16 residues. The germline V gene encodes CDR1 SGHTA and CDR2 FQGNSA. CDR3 DNA sequence: TGTGCCAGCAGCCCCTCCTACTCCTCTGGGGCCAACGTCCTGACTTTC. Translation gives CASSPSYSSGANVLTF.

This CDR3 is CASSLAGSNTGELFF. CDR3 nucleotide sequence: TGCGCCAGCAGCTTGGCTGGGTCGAACACCGGGGAGCTGTTTTTT. The genes are TRBV5-1 and TRBJ2-2, with no clear D. The CDR3 is 15 residues long. With 0 bases removed from V and 0 bases from J, the gap between germline ends came to 6 bases. In germline, CDR1 is SGHRS, CDR2 YFSETQ.

The rearrangement joins TRBV2 to TRBJ1-1; 10 bases map to TRBD1. The germline CDR1 and CDR2 sequences are SNHLY and FYNNEI. The J segment lost 0 bases and the V segment lost 9 bases, leaving 7 bases of the junction unmatched. The CDR3 covers 15 residues. CDR3 in amino acids: CARGQGNYLNTEAFF. The CDR3 region has the DNA TGTGCCAGGGGACAGGGGAATTACCTGAACACTGAAGCTTTCTTT.